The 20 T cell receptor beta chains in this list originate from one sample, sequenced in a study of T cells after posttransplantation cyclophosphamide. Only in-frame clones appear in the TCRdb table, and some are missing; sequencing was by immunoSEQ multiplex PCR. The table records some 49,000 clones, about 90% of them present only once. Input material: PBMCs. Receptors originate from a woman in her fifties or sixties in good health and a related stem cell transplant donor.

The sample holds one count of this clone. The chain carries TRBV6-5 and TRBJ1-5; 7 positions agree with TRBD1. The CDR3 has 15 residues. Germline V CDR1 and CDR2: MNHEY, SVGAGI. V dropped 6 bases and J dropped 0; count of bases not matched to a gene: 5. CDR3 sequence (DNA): TGTGCCAGCAGGATGACAGGGAGTAGCAATCAGCCCCAGCATTTT. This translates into CASRMTGSSNQPQHF.

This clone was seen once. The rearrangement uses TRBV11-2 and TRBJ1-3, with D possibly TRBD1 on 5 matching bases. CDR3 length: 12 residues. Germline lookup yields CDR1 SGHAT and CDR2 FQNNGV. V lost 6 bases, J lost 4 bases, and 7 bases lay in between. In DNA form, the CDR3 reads TGTGCCAGCAGTCAGGGAGGAAACACCATATATTTT. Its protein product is CASSQGGNTIYF.

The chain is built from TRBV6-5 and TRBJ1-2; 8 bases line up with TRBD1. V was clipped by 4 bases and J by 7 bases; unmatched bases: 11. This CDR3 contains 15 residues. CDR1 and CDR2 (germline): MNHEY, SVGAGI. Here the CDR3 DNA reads TGTGCCAGCAGTTCTCCTGACAGGGGACAAGTTGGCTACACCTTC. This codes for CASSSPDRGQVGYTF.

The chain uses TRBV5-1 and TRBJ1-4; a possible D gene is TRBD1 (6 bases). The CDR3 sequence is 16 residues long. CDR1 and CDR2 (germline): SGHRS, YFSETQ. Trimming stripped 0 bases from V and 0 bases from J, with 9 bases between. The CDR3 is CASSLASGATNEKLFF. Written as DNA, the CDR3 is TGCGCCAGCAGCTTGGCCTCAGGGGCAACTAATGAAAAACTGTTTTTT.

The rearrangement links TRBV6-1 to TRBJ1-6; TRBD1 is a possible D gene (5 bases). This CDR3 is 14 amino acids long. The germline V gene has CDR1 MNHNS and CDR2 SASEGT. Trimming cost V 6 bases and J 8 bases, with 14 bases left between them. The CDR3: CASRFQGRDSPLHF. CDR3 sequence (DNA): TGTGCCAGCAGGTTTCAGGGTAGGGATTCACCCCTCCACTTT.

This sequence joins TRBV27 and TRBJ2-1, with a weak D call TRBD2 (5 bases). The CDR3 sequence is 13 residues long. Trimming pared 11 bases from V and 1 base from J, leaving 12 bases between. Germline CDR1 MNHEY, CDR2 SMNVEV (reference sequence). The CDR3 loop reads CASRGPSYNEQFF. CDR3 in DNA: TGTGCCTCACGCGGGCCGTCCTACAATGAGCAGTTCTTC.

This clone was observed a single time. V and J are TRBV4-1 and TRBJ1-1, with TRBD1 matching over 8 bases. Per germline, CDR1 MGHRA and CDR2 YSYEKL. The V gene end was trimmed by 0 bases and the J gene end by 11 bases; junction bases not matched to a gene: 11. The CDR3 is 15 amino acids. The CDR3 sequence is CASSQETGAFGRAFF. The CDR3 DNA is TGCGCCAGCAGCCAAGAGACAGGGGCCTTCGGCAGGGCTTTCTTT.

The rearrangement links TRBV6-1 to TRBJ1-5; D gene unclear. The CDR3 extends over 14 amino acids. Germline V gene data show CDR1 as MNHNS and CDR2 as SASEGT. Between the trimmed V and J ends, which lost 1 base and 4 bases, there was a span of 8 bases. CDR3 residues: CASSEGRNNQPQHF. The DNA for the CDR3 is TGTGCCAGCAGTGAAGGGCGGAATAATCAGCCCCAGCATTTT.

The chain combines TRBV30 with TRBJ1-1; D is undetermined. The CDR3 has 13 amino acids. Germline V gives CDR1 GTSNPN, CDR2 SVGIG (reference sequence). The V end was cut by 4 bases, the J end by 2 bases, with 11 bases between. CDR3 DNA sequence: TGTGCCTGGACCCGGAGATTAAACACTGAAGCTTTCTTT. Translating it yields CAWTRRLNTEAFF.

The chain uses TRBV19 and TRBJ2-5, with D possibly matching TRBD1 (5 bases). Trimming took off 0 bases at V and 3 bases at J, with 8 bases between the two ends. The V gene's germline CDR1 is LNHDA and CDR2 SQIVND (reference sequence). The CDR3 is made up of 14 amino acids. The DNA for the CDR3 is TGTGCCAGTAGTATAGAAGGGGCAGAAGAGACCCAGTACTTC. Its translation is CASSIEGAEETQYF.

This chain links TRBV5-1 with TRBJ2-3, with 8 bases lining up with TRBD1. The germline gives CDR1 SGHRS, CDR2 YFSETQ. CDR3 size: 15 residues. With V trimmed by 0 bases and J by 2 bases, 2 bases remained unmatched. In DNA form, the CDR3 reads TGCGCCAGCAGCTTGGGACAGGGGCCCACAGATACGCAGTATTTT. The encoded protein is CASSLGQGPTDTQYF. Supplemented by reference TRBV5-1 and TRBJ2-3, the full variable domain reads KAGVTQTPRYLIKTRGQQVTLSCSPISGHRSVSWYQQTPGQGLQFLFEYFSETQRNKGNFPGRFSGRQFSNSRSEMNVSTLELGDSALYLCASSLGQGPTDTQYFGPGTRLTVL.

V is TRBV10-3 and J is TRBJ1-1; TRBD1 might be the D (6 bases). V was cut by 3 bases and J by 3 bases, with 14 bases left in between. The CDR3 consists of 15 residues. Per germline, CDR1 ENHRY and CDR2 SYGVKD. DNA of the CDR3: TGTGCCATCAGTGACGGCGGGGGCCAGGACACTGAAGCTTTCTTT. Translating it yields CAISDGGGQDTEAFF.

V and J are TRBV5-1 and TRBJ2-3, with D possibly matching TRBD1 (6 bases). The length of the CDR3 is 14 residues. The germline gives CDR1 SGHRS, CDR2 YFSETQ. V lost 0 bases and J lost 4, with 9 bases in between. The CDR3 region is CASSLDRAPDTQYF. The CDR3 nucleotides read TGCGCCAGCAGCTTGGACAGGGCCCCAGATACGCAGTATTTT.

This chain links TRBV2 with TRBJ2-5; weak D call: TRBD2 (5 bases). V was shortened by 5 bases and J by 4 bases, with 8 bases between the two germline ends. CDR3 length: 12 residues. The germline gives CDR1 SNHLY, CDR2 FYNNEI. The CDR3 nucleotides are TGTGCCAGCAGTCCCAGCGGAGAGACCCAGTACTTC. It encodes CASSPSGETQYF.

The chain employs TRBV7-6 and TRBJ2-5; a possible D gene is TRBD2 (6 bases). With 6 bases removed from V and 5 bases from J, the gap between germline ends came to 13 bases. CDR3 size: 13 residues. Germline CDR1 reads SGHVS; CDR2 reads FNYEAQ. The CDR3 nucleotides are TGTGCCAGCAGACCGGGGGTCGGGGAGACCCAGTACTTC. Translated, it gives CASRPGVGETQYF.

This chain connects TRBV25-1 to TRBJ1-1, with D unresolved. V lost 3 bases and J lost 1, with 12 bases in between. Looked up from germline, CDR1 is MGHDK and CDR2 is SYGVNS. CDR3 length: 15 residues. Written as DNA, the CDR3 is TGTGCCAGCAGTGAGGCTACAGCCCGGAACACTGAAGCTTTCTTT. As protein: CASSEATARNTEAFF.

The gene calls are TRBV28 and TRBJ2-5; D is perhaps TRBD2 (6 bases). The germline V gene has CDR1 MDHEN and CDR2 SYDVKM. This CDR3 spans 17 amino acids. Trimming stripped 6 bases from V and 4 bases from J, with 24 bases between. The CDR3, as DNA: TGTGCCAGCAGCCATGGGACTGCTAGCGCCTCCCCAGAGACCCAGTACTTC. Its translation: CASSHGTASASPETQYF.

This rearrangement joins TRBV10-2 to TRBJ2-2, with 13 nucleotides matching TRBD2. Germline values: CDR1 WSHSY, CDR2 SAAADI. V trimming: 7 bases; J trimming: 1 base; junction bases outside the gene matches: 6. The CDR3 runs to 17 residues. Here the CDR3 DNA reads TGCGCCAGCACCATGACTAGCGGGGGGCTGAACACCGGGGAGCTGTTTTTT. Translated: CASTMTSGGLNTGELFF.

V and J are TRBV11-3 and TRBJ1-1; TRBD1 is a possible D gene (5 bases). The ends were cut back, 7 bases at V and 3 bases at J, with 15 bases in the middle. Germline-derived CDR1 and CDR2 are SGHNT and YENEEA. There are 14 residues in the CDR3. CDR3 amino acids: CASTFYRKYTEAFF. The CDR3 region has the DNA TGTGCCAGCACCTTTTACAGGAAATACACTGAAGCTTTCTTT.

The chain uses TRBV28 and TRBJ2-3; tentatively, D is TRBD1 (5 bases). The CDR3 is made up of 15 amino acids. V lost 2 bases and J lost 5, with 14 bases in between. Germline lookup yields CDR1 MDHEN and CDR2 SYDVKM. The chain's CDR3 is CASSLEGQGLDTQYF. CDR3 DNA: TGTGCCAGCAGTTTAGAAGGGCAGGGATTAGATACGCAGTATTTT.